The 5 T cell receptor beta chains presented below share a single source sample, sequenced in a study of regulatory T cells in long-lasting Graves disease. iRepertoire HTBI primers and Arm-PCR of CDR3 regions built TCR beta libraries. MiXCR, run by TCRdb on the multiplex PCR reads, gives a single entry per CDR3 protein. Among around 450,000 distinct CDR3 sequences listed, approximately 21% were seen once. Time point: persistent/refractory GD, antithyroid drugs over 5 years with positive TRAb. Generation of the TCR library employed RNA extracted from PBMCs. Sequencing used peripheral blood mononuclear cells (PBMCs), obtained when the disease was refractory, from a patient treated with antithyroid drugs. The receptors here all came from a female donor with Graves disease.

This clonotype was counted at least ten times. This rearrangement joins TRBV29-1 to TRBJ1-2; no reliable D call. This CDR3 comprises 12 residues. CDR1 SQVTM and CDR2 ANQGSEA come from the germline V gene. Trimming cost V 0 bases and J 7 bases, with 9 bases left between them. The CDR3 DNA sequence: TGCAGCGTTGAAGATCCGTACGGTGGCTACACCTTC. Translation: CSVEDPYGGYTF.

This clonotype has a count of ten or more. J is TRBJ2-7 and V is TRBV10-3, with 10 positions matching TRBD1. This CDR3 has 14 residues. Per germline, CDR1 ENHRY and CDR2 SYGVKD. V shed 6 bases, J shed 2 bases, and the junction held 4 bases outside the gene matches. The CDR3 sequence: CAIRGQGSAYEQYF. The CDR3 nucleotides are TGTGCCATCAGGGGACAGGGGTCGGCCTACGAGCAGTACTTC.

The J gene is TRBJ1-5, the V gene TRBV7-2; 9 bases agree with TRBD1. The junction had 4 bases not matched to a gene; V was cut back by 5 bases and J by 5 bases. Germline V CDR1 and CDR2: SGHTA, FQGNSA. CDR3 length: 14 amino acids. CDR3 DNA: TGTGCCAGCAGCACCCGACAGGGGGATCAGCCCCAGCATTTT. This gives the protein CASSTRQGDQPQHF.

This clonotype was picked up many times. The rearrangement uses TRBV12-3 or TRBV12-4 and TRBJ2-7, with D possibly called TRBD1 or TRBD2 (6 bases each). There are 15 residues in the CDR3. The V end lost 7 bases, the J end lost 3 bases, and 19 bases lay between the germline ends. This chain's CDR3 is CASTTFLGGGYEQYF. The CDR3 nucleotides read TGTGCCAGCACCACCTTCTTAGGGGGAGGCTACGAGCAGTACTTC.

This clonotype has only a few counts. The chain uses TRBV24-1 and TRBJ2-1, with D unresolved. CDR1 and CDR2 (germline): KGHDR, SFDVKD. The CDR3 extends over 11 amino acids. Trimming stripped 4 bases from V and 5 bases from J, with 2 bases between. CDR3 region: CATSEDNEQFF. The CDR3 region has the DNA TGTGCCACCAGTGAGGACAATGAGCAGTTCTTC.